Below, 28 T cell receptor beta chains from the same sample are listed, as sequenced in a study of Ad26.COV2.S vaccination and SARS-CoV-2 variants. Stated treatment: some 20 received Ad26.COV2.S at low or high dose, single or two shots; about 5 received placebo; per-sample allocation not given. On day 63 after the first injection, vaccine and placebo recipients gave samples. Produced via immunoSEQ multiplex PCR; TCRdb's table is partial and in-frame only. This repertoire shows around 500,000 clones, 80% to 90% found once; its top ten account for 1.5% to 2%. Sequences were derived from peripheral blood, sampled in a trial of Ad26.COV2.S vaccine versus placebo. All receptors come from a person aged 18 to 65 who received the Ad26.COV2.S COVID-19 vaccine or a placebo.

The chain is built from TRBV28 and TRBJ2-2; no reliable D call. This CDR3 has 14 amino acids. V was pared by 10 bases and J by 4 bases, with 16 bases between. In germline, CDR1 is MDHEN, CDR2 SYDVKM. For the CDR3, the DNA is TGTGCCATCCGACTGCCGAGGACCACCGGGGAGCTGTTTTTT. Protein product: CAIRLPRTTGELFF.

The rearrangement joins TRBV5-1 to TRBJ2-2; 10 nucleotides align to TRBD2. The J segment lost 5 bases and the V segment lost 4 bases, leaving 5 bases of the junction unmatched. CDR3 size: 15 residues. Looked up from germline, CDR1 is SGHRS and CDR2 is YFSETQ. The CDR3 region has the DNA TGCGCCAGCAGCCCGGCTAGCGGGAGTACCGGGGAGCTGTTTTTT. Translating it yields CASSPASGSTGELFF.

The chain joins TRBV28 to TRBJ1-2; 7 nucleotides line up with TRBD1. Trimming at V came to 3 bases and at J to 4 bases, leaving 2 bases not matched to a gene. The CDR3 has 13 amino acids. Looked up from germline, CDR1 is MDHEN and CDR2 is SYDVKM. The CDR3 spells CASSFQGGYGYTF. The CDR3 DNA is TGTGCCAGCAGTTTTCAGGGGGGCTATGGCTACACCTTC.

The rearrangement joins TRBV5-1 to TRBJ2-5, with 7 bases identical to TRBD1. Looked up from germline, CDR1 is SGHRS and CDR2 is YFSETQ. The CDR3 contains 16 residues. V trimming: 2 bases; J trimming: 1 base; junction bases outside the gene matches: 8. CDR3 loop: CASSFHRDSLQETQYF. The CDR3 region has the DNA TGCGCCAGCAGCTTTCACCGGGACAGCCTCCAAGAGACCCAGTACTTC.

This chain connects TRBV5-3 to TRBJ2-3, with 7 bases that match TRBD2. TRBV5-3 is marked as an open reading frame, function uncertain. Trimming removed 3 bases from V and 2 bases from J; junction bases left unmatched: 9. The CDR3 is 16 amino acids. The CDR3 loop is CARSSTGTTITDTQYF. CDR3 nucleotides: TGTGCCAGAAGCTCAACCGGGACTACAATCACAGATACGCAGTATTTT.

This rearrangement joins TRBV2 to TRBJ1-1, with D possibly being TRBD1 (5 bases). Trimming shortened V by 5 bases and J by 8 bases, and 12 bases separated the two germline ends. This CDR3 spans 12 amino acids. The germline gives CDR1 SNHLY, CDR2 FYNNEI. The CDR3 DNA follows: TGTGCCAGCAGTCGTGGGACCGACGAAGCTTTCTTT. Translated: CASSRGTDEAFF.

The chain couples TRBV11-2 to TRBJ1-6; 9 nucleotides align to TRBD1. This CDR3 has 15 residues. CDR1 and CDR2 (germline): SGHAT, FQNNGV. Unmatched junction bases numbered 6, after V lost 10 bases and J lost 2 bases. CDR3 amino acids: CATHTGGTYNSPLHF. As DNA, the CDR3 is TGTGCCACCCATACAGGGGGCACCTATAATTCACCCCTCCACTTT.

The rearrangement links TRBV7-3 to TRBJ2-6; D may match TRBD1 or TRBD2 (5 bases each). Germline V gene lookup returns CDR1 SGHTA and CDR2 FQGTGA. This CDR3 comprises 15 residues. The V end was cut by 5 bases, the J end by 4 bases, with 12 bases between. CDR3 sequence: CASSPGTLGANVLTF. In nucleotides, the CDR3 is TGTGCCAGCAGCCCCGGGACCCTGGGGGCCAACGTCCTGACTTTC.

This chain connects TRBV29-1 to TRBJ2-5; D not certain. V dropped 7 bases and J dropped 4 bases, with 22 bases sitting between them. The CDR3 runs to 15 residues. The germline V gene has CDR1 SQVTM and CDR2 ANQGSEA. In DNA, the CDR3 is TGCAGCGCCTCACTCGGTTACTATAGTCCAGAGACCCAGTACTTC. The encoded protein is CSASLGYYSPETQYF.

CDR3 in amino acids: CASSQGRGGRSEQFF. The CDR3, as DNA: TGCGCCAGCAGCCAAGGGCGGGGGGGAAGGTCTGAGCAGTTCTTC. The chain recombines TRBV4-1 with TRBJ2-1; 9 nucleotides line up with TRBD2. The CDR3 is 15 amino acids. Germline V lookup: CDR1 MGHRA, CDR2 YSYEKL. The ends lost 1 base at V and 9 bases at J; junction bases unmatched: 7.

The genes are TRBV9 and TRBJ2-1; D not resolved. Germline V gene sequence: CDR1 SGDLS, CDR2 YYNGEE. V was cut by 2 bases and J by 4 bases, with 16 bases left in between. The CDR3 is 16 residues long. CDR3 in DNA: TGTGCCAGCAGCGTCGGTTCCCTATTTACTTACAATGAGCAGTTCTTC. This gives the protein CASSVGSLFTYNEQFF.

The CDR3 loop is CASSQDSTHTGQKLFF. As DNA, the CDR3 is TGTGCCAGCAGCCAAGATTCCACCCACACAGGTCAAAAACTGTTTTTT. The V and J genes are TRBV4-2 and TRBJ1-4; possible D gene TRBD1, 5 bases. CDR3 length: 16 amino acids. Looked up from germline, CDR1 is LGHNA and CDR2 is YNFKEQ. Trimming stripped 0 bases from V and 9 bases from J, with 17 bases between.

The chain has TRBV7-9 and TRBJ1-1; D possibly corresponds to TRBD1 (5 bases). Trimming removed 8 bases from V and 7 bases from J, with 20 bases in between. In germline, CDR1 is SEHNR, CDR2 FQNEAQ (reference sequence). The CDR3 covers 14 residues. The CDR3 sequence: CASRVGWRGGEAFF. The CDR3 coding sequence is TGTGCCAGCCGGGTCGGATGGAGGGGAGGTGAAGCTTTCTTT.

The chain carries TRBV7-8 and TRBJ2-1; 15 bases fit TRBD2. This CDR3 contains 18 residues. CDR1 is SGHVS, CDR2 FQNEAQ, per germline. J was trimmed by 8 bases and V by 3 bases; bases with no gene match: 11. The CDR3 protein is CASSFRTSGGAFAYEQFF. In nucleotides, the CDR3 is TGTGCCAGCAGCTTCAGGACTAGCGGGGGGGCCTTTGCGTATGAGCAGTTCTTC.

The gene calls are TRBV13 and TRBJ2-7, with D possibly TRBD1 on 5 matching bases. Germline V gene sequence: CDR1 PRHDT, CDR2 FYEKMQ (reference sequence). V was shortened by 2 bases and J by 5 bases, with 16 bases between the two germline ends. The CDR3 consists of 15 residues. CDR3 region: CASSLFGQGRHEQYF. The CDR3 DNA reads as TGTGCCAGCAGCTTATTCGGGCAGGGCCGCCACGAGCAGTACTTC. The full variable domain, with the rest looked up from reference TRBV13 and TRBJ2-7, is AAGVIQSPRHLIKEKRETATLKCYPIPRHDTVYWYQQGPGQDPQFLISFYEKMQSDKGSIPDRFSAQQFSDYHSELNMSSLELGDSALYFCASSLFGQGRHEQYFGPGTRLTVT.

The chain has TRBV28 and TRBJ1-5; 8 bases match TRBD1. V lost 3 bases to trimming and J lost 6 bases; unmatched junction nucleotides: 1. The CDR3 is 13 amino acids. From germline, CDR1 is MDHEN and CDR2 SYDVKM. Written as DNA, the CDR3 is TGTGCCAGCAGTTTCGACAGGGGTCAGCCCCAGCATTTT. This sequence encodes CASSFDRGQPQHF.

This sequence joins TRBV3-1 (or the pseudogene TRBV3-2) and TRBJ1-5, with TRBD1 as a possible D gene (5 bases). The CDR3 is made up of 16 amino acids. CDR1 is LGHDT and CDR2 is YNNKEL in the germline V gene (reference sequence). Trimming took off 1 base at V and 7 bases at J, with 17 bases between the two ends. The CDR3 reads CASSQAPGPGGQPQHF. Here the CDR3 DNA reads TGTGCCAGCAGCCAAGCTCCGGGCCCTGGGGGGCAGCCCCAGCATTTT.

The chain carries TRBV25-1 and TRBJ2-7; D gene unclear. V shed 4 bases and J shed 1 base, with 14 bases lying between them. The CDR3 is made up of 15 amino acids. Germline CDR1 and CDR2: MGHDK and SYGVNS. CDR3 DNA: TGTGCCAGCAGTGGCCTAATAGGTCCATCCTACGAGCAGTACTTC. The encoded protein is CASSGLIGPSYEQYF.

The chain has TRBV19 and TRBJ2-3, with D possibly being TRBD1 (5 bases). This CDR3 has 16 residues. From germline, CDR1 is LNHDA and CDR2 SQIVND (reference sequence). V was shortened by 0 bases and J by 4 bases, with 14 bases between the two germline ends. This CDR3 is CASSIDHVRVADTQYF. CDR3 DNA sequence: TGTGCCAGTAGTATAGATCATGTCAGGGTTGCAGATACGCAGTATTTT.

V and J are TRBV25-1 and TRBJ2-2; D perhaps matches TRBD1 (5 bases). Trimming pared 5 bases from V and 4 bases from J, leaving 11 bases between. The CDR3 sequence is 14 residues long. Germline V CDR1 and CDR2: MGHDK, SYGVNS. In nucleotides, the CDR3 is TGTGCCAGCAGTAGGTCAGGGATCACCGGGGAGCTGTTTTTT. Protein: CASSRSGITGELFF.

The chain has TRBV18 and TRBJ1-3; 7 bases map to TRBD1. Germline assignment: CDR1 KGHSH and CDR2 LQKENI. The CDR3 loop spans 19 amino acids. Germline trimming cut 1 base from V and 3 bases from J; bases unmatched to any gene: 15. Written as DNA, the CDR3 is TGTGCCAGCTCACCACTTGGGACAGTGCAACCTTTGGGTGGAAACACCATATATTTT. The encoded protein is CASSPLGTVQPLGGNTIYF.

The V call is TRBV5-1, the J call TRBJ2-2, with 8 bases that match TRBD1. CDR1 SGHRS and CDR2 YFSETQ come from the germline V gene. V dropped 5 bases and J dropped 4; count of bases not matched to a gene: 4. This CDR3 contains 14 residues. CDR3 sequence reads: CASRPDRATGELFF. The CDR3 region has the DNA TGCGCCAGCAGGCCGGACAGGGCCACCGGGGAGCTGTTTTTT.

The CDR3 region is CAWGRDLLGEQFF. Here the CDR3 DNA reads TGTGCCTGGGGACGGGACTTGTTGGGTGAGCAGTTCTTC. The chain carries TRBV30 and TRBJ2-1, with D perhaps TRBD2 (6 bases). CDR3 length: 13 amino acids. With 5 bases removed from V and 9 bases from J, the gap between germline ends came to 17 bases. Germline V gene sequence: CDR1 GTSNPN, CDR2 SVGIG (reference sequence).

The chain recombines TRBV3-1 (or the pseudogene TRBV3-2) with TRBJ2-5; either TRBD1 or TRBD2 may supply D (5 bases each). The CDR3 consists of 16 residues. Germline V gene lookup returns CDR1 LGHDT and CDR2 YNNKEL (reference sequence). Between the trimmed V and J ends, which lost 2 bases and 2 bases, there was a span of 15 bases. CDR3 nucleotides: TGTGCCAGCAGCCAACTCCCCGGGACCATACAAGAGACCCAGTACTTC. Translating it yields CASSQLPGTIQETQYF.

This clone was seen once. The V and J genes are TRBV7-6 and TRBJ2-1; D gene ambiguous. The V and J ends lost 5 bases and 9 bases respectively, with 14 bases between them. This CDR3 has 13 residues. Germline V lookup: CDR1 SGHVS, CDR2 FNYEAQ. CDR3 region: CASSPFRSGEQFF. In nucleotides, the CDR3 is TGTGCCAGCAGCCCATTTCGGAGTGGTGAGCAGTTCTTC.

This chain connects TRBV5-6 to TRBJ1-1; a possible D gene is TRBD1 (5 bases). The CDR3 is made up of 14 amino acids. V was pared by 3 bases and J by 3 bases, with 12 bases between. CDR1 and CDR2 (germline): SGHDT, YYEEEE. CDR3 sequence: CASSSTQGYTEAFF. CDR3 in DNA: TGTGCCAGCAGCTCGACGCAGGGATACACTGAAGCTTTCTTT.

This clone was seen repeatedly, ten times or more. The rearrangement links TRBV29-1 to TRBJ1-1; 8 nucleotides line up with TRBD1. CDR1 and CDR2 from the germline V gene are SQVTM and ANQGSEA. This CDR3 has 13 amino acids. Germline trimming cut 7 bases from V and 1 base from J; bases unmatched to any gene: 5. In nucleotides, the CDR3 is TGCAGCGCCCGGGGACAGGAGAACACTGAAGCTTTCTTT. Amino acid sequence: CSARGQENTEAFF.

The CDR3 DNA follows: TGTGCCAGCAGCCCCAGGGACCACAATCAGCCCCAGCATTTT. Translation: CASSPRDHNQPQHF. This rearrangement joins TRBV7-9 to TRBJ1-5; the D gene is possibly TRBD1 (5 bases). This CDR3 is built from 14 residues. CDR1 is SEHNR, CDR2 FQNEAQ, per germline (reference sequence). Trimming pared 5 bases from V and 3 bases from J, leaving 11 bases between.